This T cell receptor beta chain was sequenced for a study of T cells in Graves' hyperthyroidism and ophthalmopathy. At the level of the study: Blood from the periphery was taken at initial diagnosis, before any treatment.

Amplification targeted TCR beta CDR3 regions from RNA transcripts. A first-round RT-PCR of the TCR CDR3 used the HTBI primer set. A single record per CDR3 protein comes from TCRdb applying MiXCR to the multiplex PCR reads. The sample shows approximately 520,000 distinct CDR3 sequences, roughly 20% of them seen only once. Patients counted as stable if ophthalmopathy did not develop within 18 months. Sequencing input: blood. The sequence was obtained from a young man with Graves' hyperthyroidism.

The CDR3 region is CSARDGNRGGQPQHF. The CDR3 region has the DNA TGCAGTGCTAGAGATGGAAACAGGGGGGGTCAGCCCCAGCATTTT. The gene calls are TRBV20-1 and TRBJ1-5, with 8 positions matching TRBD1. J was trimmed by 6 bases and V by 0 bases; bases with no gene match: 7. Germline loops: CDR1 DFQATT, CDR2 SNEGSKA (reference sequence). The length of the CDR3 is 15 residues.